This T cell receptor beta chain was profiled in a study of T cells in Graves' hyperthyroidism and ophthalmopathy. It was 8 to 10 ml of fresh peripheral blood that supplied the PBMCs. TCR beta CDR3 regions were amplified from RNA. Using the HTBI primer set, a first-round RT-PCR was run on the TCR CDR3. TCRdb processed the multiplex PCR reads anew with MiXCR; each CDR3 protein has one entry. The table records roughly 580,000 distinct CDR3 sequences, approximately 15% of them present only once. This clonotype occurred many times. There are 14 residues in the CDR3. CDR1 is LNHDA, CDR2 SQIVND, per germline (reference sequence). Trimming took 6 bases from V and 5 from J; bases not matched to a gene: 7.

The rearrangement links TRBV19 to TRBJ1-1, with 9 bases that match TRBD1. Material for sequencing was blood. This receptor was taken from a woman in her thirties with Graves' hyperthyroidism that later progressed to Graves' ophthalmopathy. CDR3 bases: TGTGCCAGTAGCCCGGACAGGGGCTTTACTGAAGCTTTCTTT. Translated, it gives CASSPDRGFTEAFF.